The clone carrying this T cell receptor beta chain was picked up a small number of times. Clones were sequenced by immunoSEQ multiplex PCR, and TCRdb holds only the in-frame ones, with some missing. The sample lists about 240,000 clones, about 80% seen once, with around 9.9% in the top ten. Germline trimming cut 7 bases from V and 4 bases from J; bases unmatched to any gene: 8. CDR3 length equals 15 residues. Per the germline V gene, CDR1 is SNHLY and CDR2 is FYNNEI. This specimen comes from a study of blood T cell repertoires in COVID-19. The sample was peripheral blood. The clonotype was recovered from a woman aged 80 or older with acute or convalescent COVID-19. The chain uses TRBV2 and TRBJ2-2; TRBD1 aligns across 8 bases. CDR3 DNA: TGTGCCAGCACCGGACAGGGACGAGTCACCGGGGAGCTGTTTTTT. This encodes CASTGQGRVTGELFF. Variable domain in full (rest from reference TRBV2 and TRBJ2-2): EPEVTQTPSHQVTQMGQEVILRCVPISNHLYFYWYRQILGQKVEFLVSFYNNEISEKSEIFDDQFSVERPDGSNFTLKIRSTKLEDSAMYFCASTGQGRVTGELFFGEGSRLTVL.